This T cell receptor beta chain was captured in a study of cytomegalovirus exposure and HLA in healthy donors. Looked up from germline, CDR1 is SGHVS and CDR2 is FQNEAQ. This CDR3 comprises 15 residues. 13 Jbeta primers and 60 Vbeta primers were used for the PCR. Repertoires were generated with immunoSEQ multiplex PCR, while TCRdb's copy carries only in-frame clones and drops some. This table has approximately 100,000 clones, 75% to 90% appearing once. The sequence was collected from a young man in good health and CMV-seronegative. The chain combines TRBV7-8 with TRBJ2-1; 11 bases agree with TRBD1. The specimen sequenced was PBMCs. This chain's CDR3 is CAGTTRDRGRNEQFF. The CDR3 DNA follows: TGTGCGGGGACTACCCGGGACAGGGGGAGGAATGAGCAGTTCTTC.